A selection of T cell receptor beta chains follows, all from one sample in a study of blood T cells in healthy people across ages. From the 5' RACE reads, TCRdb called clonotypes with MiXCR, one entry per CDR3 protein. The table lists 800,000 to 950,000 distinct CDR3 sequences, 40% to 60% of them singletons. Sample: blood. These receptors came from a man aged 25 to 40 in good health. The CDR3 runs from the conserved cysteine through the conserved F or W. The D gene is left open where the match is weak. Not every row has a clone size; where given, it reads once, few, many or a size class.

j_gene: TRBJ1-5; abundance: .; v_gene: TRBV29-1; d_gene: TRBD1; CDR3nt: TGCAGCGTCGGACAGGGCCCTTATCAGCCCCAGCATTTT; CDR3aa: CSVGQGPYQPQHF
j_gene: TRBJ1-6; abundance: .; v_gene: TRBV6-5; d_gene: .; CDR3nt: TGTGCCAGCAGTTACGACGTTCCCTATAATTCACCCCTCCACTTT; CDR3aa: CASSYDVPYNSPLHF
j_gene: TRBJ2-7; abundance: .; v_gene: TRBV11-1; d_gene: TRBD2; CDR3nt: TGTGCCAGCAGCCCAATTAGCGGGGGGACCCGCTACGAGCAGTACTTC; CDR3aa: CASSPISGGTRYEQYF
j_gene: TRBJ2-1; abundance: few; v_gene: TRBV10-3; d_gene: .; CDR3nt: TGTGCCATCACCACGTCAAGCCACGGGGATGAGCAGTTCTTC; CDR3aa: CAITTSSHGDEQFF
j_gene: TRBJ2-2; abundance: .; v_gene: TRBV10-1; d_gene: .; CDR3nt: TGCGCCAGCAGTGATACGGGGTCGAACACCGGGGAGCTGTTTTTT; CDR3aa: CASSDTGSNTGELFF
j_gene: TRBJ1-1; abundance: .; v_gene: TRBV5-1; d_gene: .; CDR3nt: TGCGCCAGCAGCTGGGCCATCGGGATAAACACTGAAGCTTTCTTT; CDR3aa: CASSWAIGINTEAFF
j_gene: TRBJ1-1; abundance: few; v_gene: TRBV30; d_gene: TRBD1; CDR3nt: TGTGCCTGGATCTACCCAGGGGGGAACACTGAAGCTTTCTTT; CDR3aa: CAWIYPGGNTEAFF
j_gene: TRBJ2-7; abundance: .; v_gene: TRBV6-5; d_gene: .; CDR3nt: TGTGCCAGCAGTAACAGAGGGACGGGGTCCTACGAGCAGTACTTC; CDR3aa: CASSNRGTGSYEQYF
j_gene: TRBJ2-5; abundance: few; v_gene: TRBV9; d_gene: TRBD2; CDR3nt: TGTGCCAGCAGCCAAGCGGGGCTGAATGAGCAGTACTTC; CDR3aa: CASSQAGLNEQYF
j_gene: TRBJ2-2; abundance: .; v_gene: TRBV9; d_gene: .; CDR3nt: TGTGCCAGCAGCGTAGGACCCACCGGGGAGCTGTTTTTT; CDR3aa: CASSVGPTGELFF
j_gene: TRBJ2-1; abundance: few; v_gene: TRBV6-2/TRBV6-3; d_gene: .; CDR3nt: TGTGCCAGTCTGGGGGGCGGGGACTATGAGCAGTTCTTC; CDR3aa: CASLGGGDYEQFF
j_gene: TRBJ2-7; abundance: .; v_gene: TRBV4-1; d_gene: TRBD2; CDR3nt: TGCGCCAGCAGCCAGGGTAGCGGGGGTTACGAGCAGTACTTC; CDR3aa: CASSQGSGGYEQYF
j_gene: TRBJ1-2; abundance: .; v_gene: TRBV29-1; d_gene: TRBD1; CDR3nt: TGCAGCGTGACCGACAGGGGGTATGGCTACACCTTC; CDR3aa: CSVTDRGYGYTF
j_gene: TRBJ1-2; abundance: few; v_gene: TRBV29-1; d_gene: .; CDR3nt: TGCAGCGTTGTGGCCAGGGGCTATGGCTACACCTTC; CDR3aa: CSVVARGYGYTF
j_gene: TRBJ2-7; abundance: .; v_gene: TRBV10-2; d_gene: .; CDR3nt: TGCGCCAGCAGGCCCTCCGGAGTTGGAGGTTTAGGTCACGAGCAGTACTTC; CDR3aa: CASRPSGVGGLGHEQYF
j_gene: TRBJ1-1; abundance: few; v_gene: TRBV3-1; d_gene: .; CDR3nt: TGTGCCAGCAGCCAAGATCTCACGTTCACTGAAGCTTTCTTT; CDR3aa: CASSQDLTFTEAFF